This TCR beta chain came from a study of blood T cell repertoires in COVID-19. This clone was observed once. CDR1 is SQVTM and CDR2 is ANQGSEA in the germline V gene. J was trimmed by 1 base and V by 2 bases; bases with no gene match: 8. The CDR3 extends over 16 amino acids. Method: immunoSEQ multiplex PCR; TCRdb's copy keeps in-frame clones and lacks some. The table shows over 300,000 clones, with over 75% occurring only once. Sequencing was performed on PBMCs or T cells enriched from blood (not recorded which). The sequence was collected from a man younger than 40 who had recovered from COVID-19. The J gene is TRBJ1-3, the V gene TRBV29-1; TRBD1 aligns across 7 bases. The CDR3 DNA is TGCAGCGTTGAAAGGACAGGCGGAGGTTCTGGAAACACCATATATTTT. The encoded protein is CSVERTGGGSGNTIYF. Variable domain in full (rest from reference TRBV29-1 and TRBJ1-3): SAVISQKPSRDICQRGTSLTIQCQVDSQVTMMFWYRQQPGQSLTLIATANQGSEATYESGFVIDKFPISRPNLTFSTLTVSNMSPEDSSIYLCSVERTGGGSGNTIYFGEGSWLTVV.